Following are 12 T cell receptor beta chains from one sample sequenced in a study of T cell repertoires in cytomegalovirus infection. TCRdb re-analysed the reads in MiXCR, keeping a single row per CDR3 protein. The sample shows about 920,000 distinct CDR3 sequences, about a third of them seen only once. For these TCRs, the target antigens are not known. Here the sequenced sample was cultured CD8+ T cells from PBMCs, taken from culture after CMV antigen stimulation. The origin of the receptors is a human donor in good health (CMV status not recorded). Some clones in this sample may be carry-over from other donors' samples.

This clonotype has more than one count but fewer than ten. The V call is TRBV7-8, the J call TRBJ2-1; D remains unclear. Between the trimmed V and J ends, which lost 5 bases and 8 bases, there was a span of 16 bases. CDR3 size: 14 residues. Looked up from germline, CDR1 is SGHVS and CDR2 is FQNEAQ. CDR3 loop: CASSVQGIRDEQFF. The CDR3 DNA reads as TGTGCCAGCAGCGTCCAAGGGATACGGGATGAGCAGTTCTTC.

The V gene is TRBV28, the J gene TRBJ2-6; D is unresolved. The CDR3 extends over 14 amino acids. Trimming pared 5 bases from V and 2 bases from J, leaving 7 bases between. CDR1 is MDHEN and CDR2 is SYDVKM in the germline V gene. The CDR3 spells CASSPIAGANVLTF. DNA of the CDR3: TGTGCCAGCAGTCCGATAGCTGGGGCCAACGTCCTGACTTTC.

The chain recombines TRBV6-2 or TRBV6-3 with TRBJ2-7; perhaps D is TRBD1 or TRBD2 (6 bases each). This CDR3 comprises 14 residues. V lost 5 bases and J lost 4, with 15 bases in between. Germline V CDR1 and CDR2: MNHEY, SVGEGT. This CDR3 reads CASSDFGGFYEQYV. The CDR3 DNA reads TGTGCCAGCAGTGACTTCGGGGGCTTTTACGAGCAGTACGTC.

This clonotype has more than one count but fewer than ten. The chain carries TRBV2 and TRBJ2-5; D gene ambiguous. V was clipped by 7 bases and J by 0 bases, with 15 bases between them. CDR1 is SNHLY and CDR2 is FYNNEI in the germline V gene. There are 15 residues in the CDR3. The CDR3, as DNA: TGTGCCAGCACCCGGGCCTCGGATCACCAAGAGACCCAGTACTTC. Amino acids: CASTRASDHQETQYF.

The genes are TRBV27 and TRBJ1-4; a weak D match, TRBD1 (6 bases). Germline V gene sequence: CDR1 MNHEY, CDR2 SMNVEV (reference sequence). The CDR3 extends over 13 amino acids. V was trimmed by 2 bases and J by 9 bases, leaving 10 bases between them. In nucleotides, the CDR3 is TGTGCCAGCAGTTTAGGGACAAAAAAAAAACTGTTTTTT. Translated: CASSLGTKKKLFF.

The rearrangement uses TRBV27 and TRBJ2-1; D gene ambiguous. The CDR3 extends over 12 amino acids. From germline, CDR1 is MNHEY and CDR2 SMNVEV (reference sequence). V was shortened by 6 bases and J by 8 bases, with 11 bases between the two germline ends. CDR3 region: CASSPNADEQFF. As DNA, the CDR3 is TGTGCCAGCAGCCCAAATGCGGATGAGCAGTTCTTC.

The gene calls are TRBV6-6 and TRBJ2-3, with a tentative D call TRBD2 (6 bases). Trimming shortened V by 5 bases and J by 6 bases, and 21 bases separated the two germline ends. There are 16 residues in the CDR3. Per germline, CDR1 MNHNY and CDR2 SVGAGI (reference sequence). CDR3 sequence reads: CASSAQLAPRGDTQYF. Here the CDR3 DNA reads TGTGCCAGCAGTGCCCAATTGGCCCCCCGGGGGGATACGCAGTATTTT.

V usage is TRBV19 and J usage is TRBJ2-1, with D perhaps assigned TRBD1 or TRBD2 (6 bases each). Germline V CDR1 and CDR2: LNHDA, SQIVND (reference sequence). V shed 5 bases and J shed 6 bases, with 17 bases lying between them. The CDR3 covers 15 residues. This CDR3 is CASSLRGPPTNEQFF. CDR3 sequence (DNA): TGTGCCAGTAGTTTACGGGGGCCCCCCACCAATGAGCAGTTCTTC.

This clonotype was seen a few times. The CDR3 sequence: CASSLGTSGGRGETQYF. CDR3 coding DNA: TGTGCCAGCAGTTTAGGAACTAGCGGGGGCCGGGGGGAGACCCAGTACTTC. The chain uses TRBV27 and TRBJ2-5, with 11 bases aligning to TRBD2. The CDR3 runs 17 residues. With 2 bases clipped from V and 5 bases from J, the junction kept 10 bases outside the gene matches. The germline gives CDR1 MNHEY, CDR2 SMNVEV (reference sequence).

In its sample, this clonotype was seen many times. CDR3 amino acids: CASSGSGQGEFDYGYTF. CDR3 DNA sequence: TGTGCCAGCAGCGGTTCCGGACAGGGCGAATTTGACTATGGCTACACCTTC. The chain links TRBV11-1 to TRBJ1-2; 8 bases map to TRBD1. The length of the CDR3 is 17 residues. Germline loops: CDR1 SGHAT, CDR2 FQDESV (reference sequence). V lost 5 bases and J lost 3; bases outside the gene matches: 14.

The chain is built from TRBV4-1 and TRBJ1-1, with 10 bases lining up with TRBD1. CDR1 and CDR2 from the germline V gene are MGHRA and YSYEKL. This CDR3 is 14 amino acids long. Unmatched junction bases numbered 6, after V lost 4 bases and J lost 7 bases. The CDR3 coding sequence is TGCGCCAGCAGCCCTAGGACAGGGGGTAATGAAGCTTTCTTT. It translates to CASSPRTGGNEAFF.

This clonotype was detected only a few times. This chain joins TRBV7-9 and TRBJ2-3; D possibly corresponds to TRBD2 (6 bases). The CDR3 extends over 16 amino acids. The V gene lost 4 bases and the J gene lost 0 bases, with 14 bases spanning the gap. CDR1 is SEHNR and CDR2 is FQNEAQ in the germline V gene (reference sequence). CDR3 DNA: TGTGCCAGCAGCTCACTTATAGCGGTCAGCACAGATACGCAGTATTTT. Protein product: CASSSLIAVSTDTQYF.